This passage covers 26 T cell receptor beta chains from one sample sequenced in a study of cytomegalovirus exposure and HLA in healthy donors. A multiplex PCR was run with 60 Vbeta primers and 13 Jbeta primers. TCRdb keeps only in-frame clones here, not all; method: immunoSEQ multiplex PCR. The data show 200,000 or so clones, over 70% seen once. The sample comprised PBMCs. Receptor source: a man aged 45-65 years in good health and CMV-seronegative.

The rearrangement joins TRBV9 to TRBJ2-1; 8 nucleotides match TRBD2. There are 15 residues in the CDR3. The J segment lost 8 bases and the V segment lost 3 bases, leaving 10 bases of the junction unmatched. Germline V gives CDR1 SGDLS, CDR2 YYNGEE. The CDR3 loop is CASSEGGTSFHEQFF. CDR3 DNA: TGTGCCAGCAGCGAGGGGGGGACTAGTTTTCATGAGCAGTTCTTC.

The V gene is TRBV7-2, the J gene TRBJ1-5; D may be TRBD1 (5 bases). Trimming cost V 2 bases and J 2 bases, with 13 bases left between them. The CDR3 is 16 amino acids. Germline-derived CDR1 and CDR2 are SGHTA and FQGNSA. The CDR3 DNA reads TGTGCCAGCAGCTTAATGCCGACAGCAGGCAATCAGCCCCAGCATTTT. Its translation is CASSLMPTAGNQPQHF.

The sample holds a few counts of this clone. This sequence joins TRBV11-2 and TRBJ2-7, with TRBD1 identical over 12 bases. Germline loops: CDR1 SGHAT, CDR2 FQNNGV. The CDR3 consists of 14 residues. The junction had 7 bases not matched to a gene; V was cut back by 4 bases and J by 9 bases. This chain's CDR3 is CASSSGTGGLGQYF. Written as DNA, the CDR3 is TGTGCCAGCAGCTCCGGGACAGGGGGCTTAGGGCAGTACTTC.

This chain links TRBV10-3 with TRBJ2-5; TRBD1 matches 9 bases. CDR1 ENHRY and CDR2 SYGVKD come from the germline V gene. Trimming took 3 bases from V and 2 from J; bases not matched to a gene: 4. This CDR3 has 15 residues. CDR3 sequence (DNA): TGTGCCATCAGTGAAGGGACAGGGACGCAAGAGACCCAGTACTTC. Encoded protein: CAISEGTGTQETQYF.

Notes on this clone: The junction and the germline gene differ at one end; a read error may be behind it. V is TRBV7-9 and J is TRBJ2-2; 7 nucleotides match TRBD1. Looked up from germline, CDR1 is SEHNR and CDR2 is FQNEAQ (reference sequence). The CDR3 totals 16 residues. The chain's CDR3 is CSSSSPRGSNTGELFF. DNA for the CDR3: TGTTCCAGCAGCTCTCCCAGGGGGTCGAACACCGGGGAGCTGTTTTTT.

This rearrangement joins TRBV5-5 to TRBJ1-4, with 8 bases aligning to TRBD1. Germline CDR1 and CDR2: SGHKS and YYEKEE (reference sequence). CDR3 length equals 16 residues. V gave up 4 bases and J gave up 0 bases; unmatched junction bases: 5. CDR3 sequence (DNA): TGTGCCAGCAGCCCTGACAGGGGTACAACTAATGAAAAACTGTTTTTT. Translating gives CASSPDRGTTNEKLFF. Together with reference TRBV5-5 and TRBJ1-4, the CDR3 gives the full variable domain: DAGVTQSPTHLIKTRGQQVTLRCSPISGHKSVSWYQQVLGQGPQFIFQYYEKEERGRGNFPDRFSARQFPNYSSELNVNALLLGDSALYLCASSPDRGTTNEKLFFGSGTQLSVL.

This chain uses TRBV11-2 with TRBJ2-1, with a weak D call TRBD2 (7 bases). Trimming left V 5 bases short and J 9 bases short, with 23 bases between. The V gene's germline CDR1 is SGHAT and CDR2 FQNNGV. The CDR3 has 16 amino acids. The CDR3 DNA reads TGTGCCAGCAGCCCGGGATATCCGGGGGGCAACAGTGAGCAGTTCTTC. The encoded protein is CASSPGYPGGNSEQFF.

The CDR3 region is CASRDSGSGGELFF. The CDR3 region has the DNA TGCGCCAGCAGGGATAGCGGGTCGGGCGGGGAGCTGTTTTTT. V gene TRBV5-1 combines with J gene TRBJ2-2; TRBD2 agrees at 7 bases. The CDR3 contains 14 residues. Germline trimming cut 5 bases from V and 7 bases from J; bases unmatched to any gene: 8. Germline loops: CDR1 SGHRS, CDR2 YFSETQ.

The V call is TRBV30, the J call TRBJ1-1; maybe TRBD1 (5 bases). CDR1 is GTSNPN and CDR2 is SVGIG in the germline V gene (reference sequence). V was shortened by 3 bases and J by 1 base, with 9 bases between the two germline ends. This CDR3 comprises 13 residues. As DNA, the CDR3 is TGTGCCTGGAGCGCGGGGGGGAACACTGAAGCTTTCTTT. It is translated as CAWSAGGNTEAFF.

Here the CDR3 reads CSVSQMNTEAFF. The CDR3 coding sequence is TGCAGCGTTTCCCAAATGAACACTGAAGCTTTCTTT. V usage is TRBV29-1 and J usage is TRBJ1-1; D ambiguous. V was pared by 5 bases and J by 0 bases, with 7 bases between. In germline, CDR1 is SQVTM, CDR2 ANQGSEA. This CDR3 region has 12 residues.

The rearrangement links TRBV29-1 to TRBJ2-7; possibly TRBD2 for D (6 bases). The germline V and J ends were trimmed by 4 bases and 0 bases, with 13 bases remaining between them. There are 14 residues in the CDR3. CDR1 and CDR2 (germline): SQVTM, ANQGSEA. CDR3 region: CSVGGVGSSYEQYF. In DNA form, the CDR3 reads TGCAGCGTTGGGGGGGTTGGTAGCTCCTACGAGCAGTACTTC.

The V call is TRBV30, the J call TRBJ2-3; TRBD2 is a possible D gene (6 bases). Germline CDR1 GTSNPN, CDR2 SVGIG (reference sequence). The V end lost 5 bases, the J end lost 4 bases, and 19 bases lay between the germline ends. This CDR3 comprises 15 residues. As DNA, the CDR3 is TGTGCCTGGGCTCCGTCCGGGCGGGGTGCAGATACGCAGTATTTT. This codes for CAWAPSGRGADTQYF. Full variable domain (missing parts from reference TRBV30 and TRBJ2-3): SQTIHQWPATLVQPVGSPLSLECTVEGTSNPNLYWYRQAAGRGLQLLFYSVGIGQISSEVPQNLSASRPQDRQFILSSKKLLLSDSGFYLCAWAPSGRGADTQYFGPGTRLTVL.

The chain recombines TRBV7-9 with TRBJ2-2; D perhaps matches TRBD2 (6 bases). There are 15 residues in the CDR3. Germline V gene sequence: CDR1 SEHNR, CDR2 FQNEAQ (reference sequence). V shed 3 bases and J shed 4 bases, with 12 bases lying between them. CDR3 DNA: TGTGCCAGCAGCTTTTGGGGGGAAGGCACCGGGGAGCTGTTTTTT. Translating it yields CASSFWGEGTGELFF.

V usage is TRBV14 and J usage is TRBJ1-5; 7 bases fit TRBD1. The V gene end was trimmed by 3 bases and the J gene end by 5 bases; junction bases not matched to a gene: 13. The CDR3 covers 17 residues. Germline CDR1 SGHDN, CDR2 FVKESK. Written as DNA, the CDR3 is TGTGCCAGCAGCCATCATTGGAGACAGGGAGTCGATCAGCCCCAGCATTTT. Translating it yields CASSHHWRQGVDQPQHF.

This chain joins TRBV7-2 and TRBJ2-3; the match to TRBD2 covers 11 bases. Looked up from germline, CDR1 is SGHTA and CDR2 is FQGNSA. The V segment lost 0 bases and the J segment 5 bases; nucleotides outside the gene matches: 7. The CDR3 consists of 17 residues. CDR3 region: CASSLAIAGGSGDTQYF. The CDR3, as DNA: TGTGCCAGCAGCTTAGCCATAGCGGGGGGGTCCGGAGATACGCAGTATTTT.

The V call is TRBV19, the J call TRBJ2-5, with 9 nucleotides matching TRBD1. Germline V gene data show CDR1 as LNHDA and CDR2 as SQIVND (reference sequence). V lost 3 bases and J lost 3; bases outside the gene matches: 14. This CDR3 has 18 amino acids. The CDR3 sequence is CASSIRAPGQGHKETQYF. The CDR3 nucleotides are TGTGCCAGTAGTATCAGGGCACCGGGACAGGGACATAAAGAGACCCAGTACTTC.

The genes are TRBV7-8 and TRBJ1-1; 7 nucleotides match TRBD1. Unmatched junction bases numbered 7, after V lost 1 base and J lost 11 bases. Germline V gene sequence: CDR1 SGHVS, CDR2 FQNEAQ. This CDR3 has 13 residues. CDR3 DNA sequence: TGTGCCAGCAGCTTAGGGAACAGGGGAGAGGCTTTCTTT. The encoded protein is CASSLGNRGEAFF. Filled out from reference TRBV7-8 and TRBJ1-1, the complete variable domain reads GAGVSQSPRYKVAKRGQDVALRCDPISGHVSLFWYQQALGQGPEFLTYFQNEAQLDKSGLPSDRFFAERPEGSVSTLKIQRTQQEDSAVYLCASSLGNRGEAFFGQGTRLTVV.

As for this clone: Within the sample, other DNA sequences also encode this same CDR3. The genes are TRBV11-2 and TRBJ1-1; D is ambiguous. The CDR3 has 13 amino acids. The V gene lost 6 bases and the J gene lost 4 bases, with 12 bases spanning the gap. Looked up from germline, CDR1 is SGHAT and CDR2 is FQNNGV. This CDR3 reads CASSLEGGTEAFF. The CDR3 DNA reads as TGTGCCAGCAGTCTCGAAGGCGGCACTGAAGCTTTCTTT.

The V call is TRBV6-1, the J call TRBJ2-3, with 11 bases fitting TRBD1. Germline V lookup: CDR1 MNHNS, CDR2 SASEGT. The CDR3 totals 16 residues. V shed 0 bases, J shed 3 bases, and the junction held 2 bases outside the gene matches. CDR3 region: CASSEADRGLTDTQYF. The CDR3 nucleotides read TGTGCCAGCAGTGAAGCGGACAGGGGGCTGACAGATACGCAGTATTTT.

The rearrangement links TRBV25-1 to TRBJ1-2, with 9 bases fitting TRBD1. Germline values: CDR1 MGHDK, CDR2 SYGVNS. This CDR3 has 15 residues. V was pared by 3 bases and J by 5 bases, with 7 bases of the junction left unmatched. The DNA of the CDR3 is TGTGCCAGCAGTGATTCCGGGACAGGGTTTTATGGCTACACCTTC. Translated: CASSDSGTGFYGYTF.

This chain uses TRBV19 with TRBJ1-5; possible D gene TRBD1, 6 bases. Germline V gene data show CDR1 as LNHDA and CDR2 as SQIVND (reference sequence). V lost 8 bases, J lost 2 bases, and 19 bases lay in between. The CDR3 sequence is 16 residues long. The CDR3 nucleotides are TGTGCCAGTTTACTGGCTGCAGGGGCGGGCAATCAGCCCCAGCATTTT. Its protein is CASLLAAGAGNQPQHF.

The rearrangement links TRBV5-1 to TRBJ2-5, with 11 bases lining up with TRBD2. The CDR3 covers 16 residues. Germline-derived CDR1 and CDR2 are SGHRS and YFSETQ. With V trimmed by 4 bases and J by 3 bases, 8 bases remained unmatched. The CDR3 sequence is CASSPVGGLAEETQYF. DNA of the CDR3: TGCGCCAGCAGCCCGGTAGGGGGACTAGCGGAAGAGACCCAGTACTTC. Full variable domain (missing parts from reference TRBV5-1 and TRBJ2-5): KAGVTQTPRYLIKTRGQQVTLSCSPISGHRSVSWYQQTPGQGLQFLFEYFSETQRNKGNFPGRFSGRQFSNSRSEMNVSTLELGDSALYLCASSPVGGLAEETQYFGPGTRLLVL.

This clone came up a few times. The chain couples TRBV9 to TRBJ2-7, with 9 bases fitting TRBD2. Germline assignment: CDR1 SGDLS and CDR2 YYNGEE. V gave up 4 bases and J gave up 3 bases; unmatched junction bases: 5. This CDR3 has 14 residues. The CDR3 is CASSKGGGDYEQYF. CDR3 DNA: TGTGCCAGCAGCAAAGGCGGGGGGGACTACGAGCAGTACTTC.

This clone was observed a handful of times. The rearrangement links TRBV27 to TRBJ2-3, with a possible D match to TRBD1 (5 bases). The CDR3 consists of 16 residues. The germline V gene encodes CDR1 MNHEY and CDR2 SMNVEV (reference sequence). V was shortened by 6 bases and J by 2 bases, with 18 bases between the two germline ends. In DNA, the CDR3 is TGTGCCAGCAGCCCTAGGCCGAGACAGAACACAGATACGCAGTATTTT. Its translation is CASSPRPRQNTDTQYF.

This chain links TRBV6-5 with TRBJ2-7; 8 nucleotides line up with TRBD1. The germline V gene encodes CDR1 MNHEY and CDR2 SVGAGI. V lost 5 bases to trimming and J lost 1 base; unmatched junction nucleotides: 7. CDR3 length: 15 amino acids. The CDR3 protein is CASSLGQVGSYEQYF. CDR3 nucleotides: TGTGCCAGCAGTCTGGGACAGGTGGGGTCCTACGAGCAGTACTTC.

Comments on this clone: One end of the junction varies from germline; a read error may be responsible. The chain has TRBV6-1 and TRBJ1-2; D remains unclear. The length of the CDR3 is 10 residues. Germline V gives CDR1 MNHNS, CDR2 SASEGT. CDR3 loop: CASSEWQTIF. For the CDR3, the DNA is TGTGCCAGCAGTGAATGGCAGACTATCTTC.